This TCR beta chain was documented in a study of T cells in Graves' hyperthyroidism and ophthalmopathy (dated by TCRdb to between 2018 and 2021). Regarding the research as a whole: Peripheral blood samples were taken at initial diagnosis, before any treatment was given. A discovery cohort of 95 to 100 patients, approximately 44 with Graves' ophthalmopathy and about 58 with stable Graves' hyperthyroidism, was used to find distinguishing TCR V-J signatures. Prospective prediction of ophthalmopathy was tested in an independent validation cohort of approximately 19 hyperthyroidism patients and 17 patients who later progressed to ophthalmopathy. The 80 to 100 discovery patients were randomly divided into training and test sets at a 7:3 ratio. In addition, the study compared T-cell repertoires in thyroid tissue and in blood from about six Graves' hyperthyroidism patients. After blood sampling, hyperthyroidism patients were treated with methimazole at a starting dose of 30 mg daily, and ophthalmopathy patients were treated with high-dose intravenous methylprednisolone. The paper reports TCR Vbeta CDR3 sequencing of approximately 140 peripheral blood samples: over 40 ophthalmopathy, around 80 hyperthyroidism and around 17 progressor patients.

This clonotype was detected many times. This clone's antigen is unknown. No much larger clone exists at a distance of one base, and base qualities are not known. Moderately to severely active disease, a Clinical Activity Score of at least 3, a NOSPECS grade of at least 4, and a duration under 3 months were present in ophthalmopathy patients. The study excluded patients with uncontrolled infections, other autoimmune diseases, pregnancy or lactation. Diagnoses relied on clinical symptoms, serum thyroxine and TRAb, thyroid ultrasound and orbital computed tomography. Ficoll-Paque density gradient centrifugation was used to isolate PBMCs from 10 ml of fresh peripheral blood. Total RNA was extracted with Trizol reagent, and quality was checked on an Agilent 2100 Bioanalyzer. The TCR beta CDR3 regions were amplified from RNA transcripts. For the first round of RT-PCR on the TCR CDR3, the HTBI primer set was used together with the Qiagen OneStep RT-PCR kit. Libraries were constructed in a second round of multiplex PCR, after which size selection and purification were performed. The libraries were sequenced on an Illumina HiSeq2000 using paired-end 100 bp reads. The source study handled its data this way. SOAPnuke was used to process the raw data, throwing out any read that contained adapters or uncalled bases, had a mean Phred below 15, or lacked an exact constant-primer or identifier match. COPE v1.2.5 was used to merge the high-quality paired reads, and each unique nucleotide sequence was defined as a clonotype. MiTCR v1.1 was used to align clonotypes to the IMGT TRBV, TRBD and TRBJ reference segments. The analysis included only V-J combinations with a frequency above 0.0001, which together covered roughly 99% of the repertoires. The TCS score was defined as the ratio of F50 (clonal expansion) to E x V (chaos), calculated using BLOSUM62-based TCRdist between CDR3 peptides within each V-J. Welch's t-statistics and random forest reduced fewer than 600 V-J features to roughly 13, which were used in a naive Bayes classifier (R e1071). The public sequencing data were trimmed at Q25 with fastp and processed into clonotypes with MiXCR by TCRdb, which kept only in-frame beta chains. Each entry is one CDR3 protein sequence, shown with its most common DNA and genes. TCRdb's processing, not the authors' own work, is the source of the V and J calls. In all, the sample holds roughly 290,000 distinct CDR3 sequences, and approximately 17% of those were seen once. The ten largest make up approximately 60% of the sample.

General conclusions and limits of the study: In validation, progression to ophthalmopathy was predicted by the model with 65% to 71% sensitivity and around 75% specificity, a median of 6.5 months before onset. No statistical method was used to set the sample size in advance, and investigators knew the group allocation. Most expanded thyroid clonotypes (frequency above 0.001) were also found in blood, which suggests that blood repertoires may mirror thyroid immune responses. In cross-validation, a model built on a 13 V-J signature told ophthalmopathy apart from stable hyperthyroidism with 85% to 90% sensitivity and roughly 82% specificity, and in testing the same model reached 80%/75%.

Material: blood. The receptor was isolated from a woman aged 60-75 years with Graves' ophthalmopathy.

The DNA sequence is TGTGCCAGCAGCGTAGACGGTCGGGTTGACTCTGAAGCTTTCTTT. This encodes CASSVDGRVDSEAFF. This sequence uses TRBV9 and TRBJ1-1; the D gene is not confidently resolved. Including the terminal cysteine and phenylalanine, the CDR3 comprises 15 residues. The read is trimmed to its CDR3 DNA, 45 bases read in frame from base 1. CDR1 and CDR2 are read off the germline V gene as SGDLS and YYNGEE. V drops 0 bases and J drops 6 bases, leaving 15 bases in between.